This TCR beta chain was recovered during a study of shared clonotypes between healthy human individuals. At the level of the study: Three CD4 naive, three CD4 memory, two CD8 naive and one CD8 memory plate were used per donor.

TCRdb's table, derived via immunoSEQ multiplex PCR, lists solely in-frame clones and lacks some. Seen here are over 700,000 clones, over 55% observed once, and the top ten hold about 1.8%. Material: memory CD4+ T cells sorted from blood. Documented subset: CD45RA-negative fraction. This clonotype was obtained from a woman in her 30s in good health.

In DNA, the CDR3 is TGTGCCATCAGCCCCGGAACCAGAAACACCATATATTTT. Translating it yields CAISPGTRNTIYF. The chain couples TRBV10-3 to TRBJ1-3, with no clear D. The CDR3 totals 13 residues. V was shortened by 6 bases and J by 5 bases, with 11 bases between the two germline ends. Germline V gene sequence: CDR1 ENHRY, CDR2 SYGVKD.